A single sample is the source of the 22 T cell receptor beta chains below, sequenced in a study of blood T cell repertoires in COVID-19. Generated by immunoSEQ multiplex PCR, the TCRdb table keeps only in-frame clones and is missing some. The table includes about 350,000 clones, roughly 89% detected once. Specimen: peripheral blood. The receptors shown here come from a man aged 30 to 39 with COVID-19, enrolled during active disease.

The V call is TRBV18, the J call TRBJ1-1, with D maybe TRBD1 (6 bases). The germline V gene has CDR1 KGHSH and CDR2 LQKENI. The CDR3 has 14 residues. Trimming removed 1 base at V and 1 base at J, with 7 bases between. The CDR3 region has the DNA TGTGCCAGCTCACCACAACAGGGGAACACTGAAGCTTTCTTT. Its protein product is CASSPQQGNTEAFF.

CDR3 sequence reads: CASSLKTGGLTDTQYF. DNA for the CDR3: TGTGCCAGCAGCTTGAAGACAGGGGGCCTCACAGATACGCAGTATTTT. The V call is TRBV7-2, the J call TRBJ2-3, with 10 bases fitting TRBD1. Germline trimming cut 3 bases from V and 2 bases from J; bases unmatched to any gene: 5. This CDR3 comprises 16 residues. CDR1 and CDR2 (germline): SGHTA, FQGNSA.

This chain links TRBV5-1 with TRBJ2-7, with 7 bases identical to TRBD2. This CDR3 is built from 15 residues. J gave up 5 bases and V 0 bases, and 8 bases lay outside the gene matches. Germline loops: CDR1 SGHRS, CDR2 YFSETQ. The CDR3: CASSLGLAVVDEQYF. CDR3 coding DNA: TGCGCCAGCAGCTTGGGACTAGCTGTAGTCGACGAGCAGTACTTC.

The chain uses TRBV7-8 and TRBJ2-2, with TRBD1 identical over 7 bases. This CDR3 comprises 17 residues. In germline, CDR1 is SGHVS, CDR2 FQNEAQ. With V trimmed by 7 bases and J by 1 base, 12 bases remained unmatched. The CDR3 protein is CASNFLEQGWNTGELFF. CDR3 nucleotide sequence: TGTGCCAGCAATTTTCTTGAACAGGGGTGGAACACCGGGGAGCTGTTTTTT.

This rearrangement joins TRBV6-6 to TRBJ1-3, with D tentatively TRBD1 (5 bases). The length of the CDR3 is 14 residues. From germline, CDR1 is MNHNY and CDR2 SVGAGI (reference sequence). Trimming cost V 8 bases and J 1 base, with 12 bases left between them. CDR3: CASLRGLSGNTIYF. The CDR3 bases are TGTGCCAGCCTAAGGGGATTATCTGGAAACACCATATATTTT.

V gene TRBV10-3 combines with J gene TRBJ1-3; D ambiguous. The V end was cut by 8 bases, the J end by 0 bases, with 11 bases between. The CDR3 is 14 residues long. Germline-derived CDR1 and CDR2 are ENHRY and SYGVKD. The CDR3 here is CAIGGPTSGNTIYF. The CDR3 DNA reads as TGTGCCATCGGAGGACCGACCTCTGGAAACACCATATATTTT.

The J gene is TRBJ1-1, the V gene TRBV5-1; 8 bases align to TRBD1. Germline CDR1 reads SGHRS; CDR2 reads YFSETQ. With 4 bases clipped from V and 1 base from J, the junction kept 6 bases outside the gene matches. This CDR3 contains 15 residues. The CDR3 sequence is CASSNRTGRNTEAFF. In nucleotides, the CDR3 is TGCGCCAGCAGCAACAGGACAGGGAGGAACACTGAAGCTTTCTTT. The full variable domain, completed using reference TRBV5-1 and TRBJ1-1, is KAGVTQTPRYLIKTRGQQVTLSCSPISGHRSVSWYQQTPGQGLQFLFEYFSETQRNKGNFPGRFSGRQFSNSRSEMNVSTLELGDSALYLCASSNRTGRNTEAFFGQGTRLTVV.

The chain uses TRBV27 and TRBJ2-7, with a possible D match to TRBD2 (5 bases). This CDR3 has 14 residues. CDR1 is MNHEY, CDR2 SMNVEV, per germline (reference sequence). Trimming took 2 bases from V and 3 from J, leaving 11 bases between them. The CDR3 DNA sequence: TGTGCCAGCAGTTTAGGCCTAGCTAACTACGAGCAGTACTTC. Amino acid sequence: CASSLGLANYEQYF.

This sequence joins TRBV30 and TRBJ1-6, with 7 nucleotides matching TRBD1. The germline gives CDR1 GTSNPN, CDR2 SVGIG (reference sequence). J lost 10 bases, V lost 2 bases, and 5 bases had no gene match. The CDR3 loop spans 13 amino acids. CDR3 DNA sequence: TGTGCCTGGAGTCCGACAGGGTCATCACCCCTCCACTTT. This gives the protein CAWSPTGSSPLHF.

The J gene is TRBJ2-1, the V gene TRBV5-1; 11 positions match TRBD2. The CDR3 covers 17 residues. Germline loops: CDR1 SGHRS, CDR2 YFSETQ. V was pared by 4 bases and J by 7 bases, with 13 bases of the junction left unmatched. In DNA form, the CDR3 reads TGCGCCAGCAGCCTCTCGTCGACTAGCGGGAATAAAAATGAGCAGTTCTTC. It yields the protein CASSLSSTSGNKNEQFF.

CDR3 in amino acids: CASSLVQGSGNTIYF. DNA for the CDR3: TGTGCCAGCAGCTTAGTACAGGGATCTGGAAACACCATATATTTT. V and J are TRBV7-6 and TRBJ1-3, with D possibly TRBD1 on 6 matching bases. Germline values: CDR1 SGHVS, CDR2 FNYEAQ. V was pared by 1 base and J by 1 base, with 8 bases between. The CDR3 length is 15 residues.

Here the CDR3 reads CASSLFYREVQETQYF. The CDR3 coding sequence is TGTGCCAGCAGCTTGTTTTACCGGGAGGTACAAGAGACCCAGTACTTC. The V call is TRBV5-6, the J call TRBJ2-5; 7 bases match TRBD2. The ends lost 1 base at V and 2 bases at J; junction bases unmatched: 8. The CDR3 totals 16 residues. Per the germline V gene, CDR1 is SGHDT and CDR2 is YYEEEE.

This rearrangement joins TRBV15 to TRBJ1-4, with TRBD1 matching over 7 bases. The V and J ends lost 4 bases and 6 bases, in that order; junction bases with no gene match: 14. CDR1 is LNHNV, CDR2 YYDKDF, per germline (reference sequence). CDR3 length: 17 residues. CDR3 in amino acids: CATSTRSAGGLDEKLFF. CDR3 in DNA: TGTGCCACCAGCACCAGATCGGCAGGGGGTTTGGATGAAAAACTGTTTTTT. The variable domain in full, completed from reference TRBV15 and TRBJ1-4, reads DAMVIQNPRYQVTQFGKPVTLSCSQTLNHNVMYWYQQKSSQAPKLLFHYYDKDFNNEADTPDNFQSRRPNTSFCFLDIRSPGLGDTAMYLCATSTRSAGGLDEKLFFGSGTQLSVL.

The chain links TRBV4-2 to TRBJ2-7; D is perhaps TRBD2 (6 bases). The germline CDR1 and CDR2 sequences are LGHNA and YNFKEQ. The CDR3 consists of 14 residues. V lost 1 base to trimming and J lost 5 bases, with 12 bases between them. This CDR3 is CASSQGQGLDEQYF. CDR3 DNA: TGTGCCAGCAGCCAAGGGCAGGGACTGGACGAGCAGTACTTC.

The rearrangement uses TRBV13 and TRBJ1-1, with 8 bases identical to TRBD1. V shed 5 bases, J shed 0 bases, and the junction held 14 bases outside the gene matches. Per the germline V gene, CDR1 is PRHDT and CDR2 is FYEKMQ (reference sequence). This CDR3 is built from 18 residues. CDR3 in DNA: TGTGCCAGCAGCCAAGGACAGGGTCTTAGAACTATGAACACTGAAGCTTTCTTT. This codes for CASSQGQGLRTMNTEAFF.

This chain links TRBV7-9 with TRBJ2-1, with D possibly TRBD2 on 5 matching bases. V gave up 5 bases and J gave up 12 bases, with 14 bases separating them. Germline lookup yields CDR1 SEHNR and CDR2 FQNEAQ (reference sequence). CDR3 length equals 12 residues. The CDR3 loop is CASSRAPAGQFF. CDR3 nucleotide sequence: TGTGCCAGCAGCCGGGCCCCGGCGGGGCAGTTCTTC.

V usage is TRBV28 and J usage is TRBJ1-5; no definite D call. V was pared by 5 bases and J by 11 bases, with 10 bases between. This CDR3 spans 11 amino acids. CDR1 and CDR2 (germline): MDHEN, SYDVKM. Here the CDR3 DNA reads TGTGCCAGCAGTCCCTCCGGGGCCCAGCATTTT. This sequence encodes CASSPSGAQHF.

The rearrangement joins TRBV27 to TRBJ2-1, with TRBD2 matching 16 bases. After removal of 8 bases from V and 0 bases from J, the junction contained 4 bases not matched to a gene. Germline CDR1 MNHEY, CDR2 SMNVEV (reference sequence). CDR3 length equals 17 residues. CDR3: CASLGLAGGFSYNEQFF. The CDR3 region has the DNA TGTGCCAGCCTGGGACTAGCGGGAGGGTTCTCCTACAATGAGCAGTTCTTC.

The genes are TRBV4-1 and TRBJ2-7; 7 bases map to TRBD2. J lost 1 base, V lost 4 bases, and 7 bases had no gene match. This CDR3 has 15 amino acids. Germline V gives CDR1 MGHRA, CDR2 YSYEKL. The chain's CDR3 is CASSPPPAGSYEQYF. The DNA for the CDR3 is TGCGCCAGCAGCCCCCCCCCAGCGGGGTCCTACGAGCAGTACTTC.

The V gene is TRBV12-3 or TRBV12-4, the J gene TRBJ2-2; D is undetermined. The CDR3 covers 13 residues. The ends were cut back, 5 bases at V and 4 bases at J, with 8 bases in the middle. CDR3 region: CASSPRLTGELFF. The DNA for the CDR3 is TGTGCCAGCAGTCCCAGACTCACCGGGGAGCTGTTTTTT.

The rearrangement joins TRBV6-2 or TRBV6-3 to TRBJ2-3; TRBD2 agrees at 13 bases. The V and J ends lost 5 bases and 2 bases, in that order; junction bases with no gene match: 4. The CDR3 length is 16 residues. The V gene's germline CDR1 is MNHEY and CDR2 SVGEGT. The CDR3 protein is CASSHGLAGATDTQYF. CDR3 sequence (DNA): TGTGCCAGCAGTCACGGACTAGCGGGGGCCACAGATACGCAGTATTTT.

The chain uses TRBV7-2 and TRBJ1-2; 7 bases map to TRBD1. J lost 6 bases, V lost 8 bases, and 15 bases had no gene match. Germline V CDR1 and CDR2: SGHTA, FQGNSA. The CDR3 runs to 15 residues. This CDR3 is CASASGQLLLDGYTF. CDR3 coding DNA: TGTGCCAGCGCCTCGGGACAGCTTCTTTTGGATGGCTACACCTTC.